What follows are 22 T cell receptor beta chains derived from one specimen sequenced in a study of T-cell memory formation after mild COVID-19. TCRdb recomputed calls from the 5' RACE reads with MiXCR, one row per CDR3 protein. The data show fewer than 300,000 distinct CDR3 sequences, over 15% seen once. Material for sequencing was PBMCs or a T cell subset sorted from them (not recorded which). Receptors were obtained from a man aged 18 to 30 who had mild COVID-19 (a few samples of this study predate the infection). Cell type and time point are not known.

In its sample, this clonotype was seen many times. The rearrangement links TRBV6-5 to TRBJ1-5, with D unclear. The CDR3 consists of 14 residues. Germline lookup yields CDR1 MNHEY and CDR2 SVGAGI. V dropped 0 bases and J dropped 2 bases, with 5 bases sitting between them. The CDR3 DNA is TGTGCCAGCAGTTACTCGGGTGGCAATCAGCCCCAGCATTTT. Protein sequence: CASSYSGGNQPQHF.

This chain links TRBV6-4 with TRBJ2-1, with TRBD1 matching 10 bases. V was clipped by 5 bases and J by 6 bases; unmatched bases: 4. CDR1 and CDR2 from the germline V gene are MRHNA and SNTAGT. This CDR3 region has 14 residues. The CDR3 spells CASSIGTGANEQFF. The CDR3 DNA follows: TGTGCCAGCAGTATCGGGACAGGGGCCAATGAGCAGTTCTTC.

The gene calls are TRBV19 and TRBJ2-5; D uncertain. This CDR3 has 14 amino acids. CDR1 and CDR2 (germline): LNHDA, SQIVND (reference sequence). With 8 bases removed from V and 1 base from J, the gap between germline ends came to 14 bases. CDR3 sequence: CASSKLGFQETQYF. DNA of the CDR3: TGTGCCAGTTCCAAACTGGGGTTCCAAGAGACCCAGTACTTC.

V is TRBV6-2 or TRBV6-3 and J is TRBJ2-3, with TRBD1 matching over 10 bases. The J segment lost 3 bases and the V segment lost 5 bases, leaving 14 bases of the junction unmatched. The CDR3 is 18 residues long. Germline CDR1 and CDR2: MNHEY and SVGEGT. CDR3 loop: CASSEGLRGQGSTDTQYF. CDR3 nucleotides: TGTGCCAGCAGTGAAGGACTACGGGGACAGGGGAGTACAGATACGCAGTATTTT.

In its sample, this clonotype was seen a few times. This chain uses TRBV10-3 with TRBJ2-3; 11 bases are shared with TRBD2. Germline V CDR1 and CDR2: ENHRY, SYGVKD. CDR3 length: 15 amino acids. With 7 bases clipped from V and 5 bases from J, the junction kept 8 bases outside the gene matches. The CDR3 DNA sequence: TGTGCCATCAAAAAAGGACTAGCGGGTATAGATACGCAGTATTTT. It encodes CAIKKGLAGIDTQYF.

The chain links TRBV12-3 or TRBV12-4 to TRBJ2-1; D is perhaps TRBD1 or TRBD2 (5 bases each). Trimming took off 3 bases at V and 9 bases at J, with 9 bases between the two ends. CDR3 length: 12 residues. DNA of the CDR3: TGTGCCAGCAGTTTCCGGGGCCGTGAGCAGTTCTTC. This translates into CASSFRGREQFF.

This clonotype was counted between two and nine times. The chain links TRBV20-1 to TRBJ1-1; D is undetermined. The length of the CDR3 is 13 residues. Trimming took 7 bases from V and 0 from J, leaving 12 bases between them. Germline CDR1 reads DFQATT; CDR2 reads SNEGSKA (reference sequence). The CDR3 DNA follows: TGCAGTGTGTTGCCGACGGTGAACACTGAAGCTTTCTTT. Translation gives CSVLPTVNTEAFF.

This clonotype was seen a few times. The V gene is TRBV10-2, the J gene TRBJ1-1; D may be TRBD1 (5 bases). Germline CDR1 is WSHSY and CDR2 is SAAADI. CDR3 size: 13 residues. V lost 4 bases and J 1 base, leaving 7 bases between the germline ends. CDR3: CASSGGWNTEAFF. The DNA of the CDR3 is TGCGCCAGCAGTGGGGGGTGGAACACTGAAGCTTTCTTT.

This rearrangement joins TRBV29-1 to TRBJ1-1; possible D gene TRBD1, 5 bases. Per the germline V gene, CDR1 is SQVTM and CDR2 is ANQGSEA. V lost 4 bases and J lost 4, with 16 bases in between. The CDR3 runs 14 residues. The CDR3 loop reads CSVGGGSGSTEAFF. CDR3 nucleotide sequence: TGCAGCGTTGGTGGGGGGTCAGGGTCCACTGAAGCTTTCTTT.

The rearrangement joins TRBV29-1 to TRBJ2-7; TRBD1 aligns across 9 bases. The germline CDR1 and CDR2 sequences are SQVTM and ANQGSEA. This CDR3 is built from 13 residues. V shed 0 bases and J 3 bases; nucleotides not matched to a gene: 0. For the CDR3, the DNA is TGCAGCGTTGAAGAGGGACAGGGCTACGAGCAGTACTTC. The encoded protein is CSVEEGQGYEQYF.

The chain has TRBV10-3 and TRBJ1-3; 7 bases fit TRBD1. Germline CDR1 reads ENHRY; CDR2 reads SYGVKD. Trimming at V came to 9 bases and at J to 4 bases, leaving 3 bases not matched to a gene. The CDR3 consists of 12 residues. Here the CDR3 reads CAIGTEGNTIYF. In DNA form, the CDR3 reads TGTGCCATAGGGACAGAGGGAAACACCATATATTTT.

The CDR3 region has the DNA TGTGCCAGCAGTCCACACGGAGGCACCTCTCCCAATGAGCAGTTCTTC. Translating it yields CASSPHGGTSPNEQFF. The chain carries TRBV6-2 or TRBV6-3 and TRBJ2-1, with a tentative D call TRBD2 (5 bases). The germline CDR1 and CDR2 sequences are MNHEY and SVGEGT. Trimming took off 5 bases at V and 6 bases at J, with 20 bases between the two ends. The CDR3 is made up of 16 amino acids.

This clonotype was counted a few times. The genes are TRBV5-1 and TRBJ2-3; possibly TRBD1 for D (6 bases). Germline CDR1 SGHRS, CDR2 YFSETQ. CDR3 size: 14 residues. V lost 0 bases, J lost 6 bases, and 11 bases lay in between. The CDR3 sequence: CASSLGGGQDTQYF. DNA of the CDR3: TGCGCCAGCAGCTTGGGTGGGGGCCAGGATACGCAGTATTTT.

This clonotype occurred many times. The chain has TRBV5-1 and TRBJ2-3, with no clear D. The length of the CDR3 is 14 residues. Per the germline V gene, CDR1 is SGHRS and CDR2 is YFSETQ. The V and J ends lost 3 bases and 2 bases respectively, with 10 bases between them. The CDR3 reads CASSSPKDTDTQYF. The CDR3, as DNA: TGCGCCAGCAGCTCGCCTAAGGACACAGATACGCAGTATTTT.

This clonotype was detected a few times. The chain employs TRBV18 and TRBJ2-2; 8 nucleotides align to TRBD2. Germline V gene lookup returns CDR1 KGHSH and CDR2 LQKENI. The CDR3 runs to 16 residues. The trim removed 3 bases at V and 0 bases at J, leaving 3 bases unmatched. CDR3 DNA sequence: TGTGCCAGCTCACCGGGACTAGTCACGAACACCGGGGAGCTGTTTTTT. Amino acid sequence: CASSPGLVTNTGELFF.

This chain uses TRBV30 with TRBJ1-1; perhaps TRBD1 as D (6 bases). From germline, CDR1 is GTSNPN and CDR2 SVGIG (reference sequence). CDR3 length: 15 residues. The V end lost 3 bases, the J end lost 4 bases, and 18 bases lay between the germline ends. The CDR3 nucleotides read TGTGCCTGGAGCCCCGGCGGGGGCCTGGGCACTGAAGCTTTCTTT. It codes for CAWSPGGGLGTEAFF. Drawing the rest from reference TRBV30 and TRBJ1-1, the complete variable domain is SQTIHQWPATLVQPVGSPLSLECTVEGTSNPNLYWYRQAAGRGLQLLFYSVGIGQISSEVPQNLSASRPQDRQFILSSKKLLLSDSGFYLCAWSPGGGLGTEAFFGQGTRLTVV.

The chain links TRBV24-1 to TRBJ1-2; TRBD1 might be the D (5 bases). The CDR3 is 15 amino acids. Germline CDR1 is KGHDR and CDR2 is SFDVKD. The V gene lost 1 base and the J gene lost 3 bases, with 11 bases spanning the gap. The CDR3 loop is CATSDLSGGDYGYTF. The DNA for the CDR3 is TGTGCCACCAGTGATTTATCCGGGGGGGACTATGGCTACACCTTC.

This clonotype was counted a few times. The chain combines TRBV18 with TRBJ2-3; no clear D. The length of the CDR3 is 18 residues. The V end was cut by 4 bases, the J end by 1 base, with 21 bases between. The germline V gene encodes CDR1 KGHSH and CDR2 LQKENI. The CDR3 coding sequence is TGTGCCAGCTCACTATCGAGCGTCCCAACGACCCGCACAGATACGCAGTATTTT. Encoded protein: CASSLSSVPTTRTDTQYF.

This clonotype has a handful of counts. The chain is built from TRBV19 and TRBJ2-4; D remains unclear. The CDR3 runs 16 residues. Looked up from germline, CDR1 is LNHDA and CDR2 is SQIVND (reference sequence). V dropped 6 bases and J dropped 0 bases, with 15 bases sitting between them. The CDR3 DNA reads as TGTGCCAGTAGCTGGCGGACCAAGGAAGCCAAAAACATTCAGTACTTC. Translation: CASSWRTKEAKNIQYF. Based on the CDR3 plus reference TRBV19 and TRBJ2-4, the full variable domain is DGGITQSPKYLFRKEGQNVTLSCEQNLNHDAMYWYRQDPGQGLRLIYYSQIVNDFQKGDIAEGYSVSREKKESFPLTVTSAQKNPTAFYLCASSWRTKEAKNIQYFGAGTRLSVL.

This clonotype turned up a few times. The chain recombines TRBV4-2 with TRBJ2-7; 7 positions agree with TRBD2. The CDR3 is 15 amino acids. CDR1 and CDR2 (germline): LGHNA, YNFKEQ. V dropped 0 bases and J dropped 4; count of bases not matched to a gene: 6. CDR3 in DNA: TGTGCCAGCAGCCAAGAATGGCGGGGGAAATACGAGCAGTACGTC. This encodes CASSQEWRGKYEQYV.

V gene TRBV4-1 combines with J gene TRBJ1-2, with D perhaps TRBD1 (6 bases). The V gene lost 1 base and the J gene lost 8 bases, with 11 bases spanning the gap. The CDR3 has 13 amino acids. Germline V gene lookup returns CDR1 MGHRA and CDR2 YSYEKL. Here the CDR3 reads CASSQVGGSGYTF. For the CDR3, the DNA is TGCGCCAGCAGCCAAGTAGGGGGGTCCGGCTACACCTTC.

This clonotype has more than one count but fewer than ten. The chain carries TRBV4-3 and TRBJ2-4, with TRBD1 matching over 11 bases. The CDR3 loop spans 15 amino acids. Losses at the gene ends were 4 bases for V and 8 bases for J; bases not matched to a gene: 7. CDR1 is LGHNA and CDR2 is YSLEER in the germline V gene. In DNA, the CDR3 is TGCGCCAGCAGCCGCGGACAGGGGGCGTTCGACATTCAGTACTTC. Translated: CASSRGQGAFDIQYF.